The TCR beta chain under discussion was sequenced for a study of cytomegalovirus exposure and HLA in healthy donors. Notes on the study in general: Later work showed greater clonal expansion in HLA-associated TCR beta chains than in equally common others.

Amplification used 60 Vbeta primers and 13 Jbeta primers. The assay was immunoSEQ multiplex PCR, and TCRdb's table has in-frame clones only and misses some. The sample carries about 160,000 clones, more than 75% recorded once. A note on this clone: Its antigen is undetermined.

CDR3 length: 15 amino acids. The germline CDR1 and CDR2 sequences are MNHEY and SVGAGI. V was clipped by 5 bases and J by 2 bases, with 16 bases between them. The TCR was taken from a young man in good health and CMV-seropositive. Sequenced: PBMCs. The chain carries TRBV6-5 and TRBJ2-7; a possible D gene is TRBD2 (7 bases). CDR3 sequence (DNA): TGTGCCAGCAGTAAGGGGGGGCCATTCACCTACGAGCAGTACTTC. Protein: CASSKGGPFTYEQYF.